The 11 T cell receptor beta chains presented below share a single source sample, sequenced in a study of human T cells and chemical hapten exposure. TCRdb recomputed calls from the RACE reads with MiXCR, one row per CDR3 protein. The data contain 300,000 to 450,000 distinct CDR3 sequences, 4% to 6% of them singletons. Time point denoted: pre-sensitization, week 0. Treatment reported: therapeutic diphenylcyclopropenone sensitization with weekly scalp DPC. The input for sequencing was whole blood, taken in connection with sensitization to the hapten diphenylcyclopropenone (DPC). The origin of the receptors is a woman in her forties or fifties with alopecia areata. Some clones in this sample may be carry-over from other donors' samples.

This clonotype was picked up many times. This sequence joins TRBV2 and TRBJ1-6; the match to TRBD1 covers 10 bases. The CDR3 consists of 14 residues. Looked up from germline, CDR1 is SNHLY and CDR2 is FYNNEI. The V and J ends lost 8 bases and 10 bases, in that order; junction bases with no gene match: 8. The CDR3 nucleotides are TGTGCCAGCGGCGACAGGGGGCTAGGATCACCCCTCCACTTT. Its protein is CASGDRGLGSPLHF.

The chain employs TRBV29-1 and TRBJ1-1; a possible D gene is TRBD1 (5 bases). CDR1 and CDR2 (germline): SQVTM, ANQGSEA. CDR3 size: 12 residues. Trimming left V 3 bases short and J 5 bases short, with 10 bases between. The CDR3 DNA sequence: TGCAGCGTTGAGTGGGGGAGGACTGAAGCTTTCTTT. It specifies CSVEWGRTEAFF.

The rearrangement joins TRBV9 to TRBJ2-1; 7 nucleotides line up with TRBD2. V was clipped by 4 bases and J by 10 bases; unmatched bases: 11. This CDR3 has 14 residues. Germline lookup yields CDR1 SGDLS and CDR2 YYNGEE. The CDR3 DNA reads as TGTGCCAGCAGCCCGATCACCGGGGGAGGGGAGCAGTTCTTC. The encoded protein is CASSPITGGGEQFF.

This clonotype was counted many times. V is TRBV5-6 and J is TRBJ2-7, with TRBD2 as a possible D gene (5 bases). This CDR3 comprises 15 residues. Between the trimmed V and J ends, which lost 5 bases and 2 bases, there was a span of 17 bases. Germline CDR1 reads SGHDT; CDR2 reads YYEEEE. In nucleotides, the CDR3 is TGTGCCAGCAGTCCCGGTCCGGGGATTACCTACGAGCAGTACTTC. Translation: CASSPGPGITYEQYF.

This clonotype showed up many times. The V call is TRBV28, the J call TRBJ2-3, with TRBD2 matching 7 bases. Germline CDR1 is MDHEN and CDR2 is SYDVKM. The CDR3 sequence is 15 residues long. V dropped 3 bases and J dropped 2; count of bases not matched to a gene: 5. This CDR3 is CASSLSLAATDTQYF. The CDR3 nucleotides are TGTGCCAGCAGTTTGAGCCTAGCGGCCACAGATACGCAGTATTTT.

This clonotype showed up many times. V gene TRBV5-1 combines with J gene TRBJ2-3; no definite D call. V dropped 3 bases and J dropped 0 bases, with 8 bases sitting between them. This CDR3 has 14 residues. Germline CDR1 SGHRS, CDR2 YFSETQ. As DNA, the CDR3 is TGCGCCAGCAGCTCCCAAGGAAGCACAGATACGCAGTATTTT. This encodes CASSSQGSTDTQYF. The entire variable domain, with the rest obtained from reference TRBV5-1 and TRBJ2-3, is as follows: KAGVTQTPRYLIKTRGQQVTLSCSPISGHRSVSWYQQTPGQGLQFLFEYFSETQRNKGNFPGRFSGRQFSNSRSEMNVSTLELGDSALYLCASSSQGSTDTQYFGPGTRLTVL.

At least ten counts were recorded for this clonotype. The chain carries TRBV4-2 and TRBJ2-1, with unresolved D. Between the trimmed V and J ends, which lost 0 bases and 2 bases, there was a span of 14 bases. Germline V gives CDR1 LGHNA, CDR2 YNFKEQ. This CDR3 spans 17 amino acids. For the CDR3, the DNA is TGTGCCAGCAGCCAAGATCCTCGCTCCATCACCTACAATGAGCAGTTCTTC. This gives the protein CASSQDPRSITYNEQFF.

The chain links TRBV7-7 to TRBJ2-7; the D gene is possibly TRBD1 (5 bases). Germline CDR1 and CDR2: SSHAT and FNYEAQ (reference sequence). V was trimmed by 1 base and J by 3 bases, leaving 10 bases between them. The CDR3 loop spans 14 amino acids. Here the CDR3 reads CASSLGEGDYEQYF. CDR3 sequence (DNA): TGTGCCAGCAGCTTAGGCGAAGGGGACTACGAGCAGTACTTC.

This clonotype was found many times. CDR3 amino acids: CASRRQGAENTEAFF. CDR3 DNA sequence: TGTGCCAGCAGACGGCAGGGGGCCGAGAACACTGAAGCTTTCTTT. The rearrangement uses TRBV27 and TRBJ1-1; 8 bases are shared with TRBD1. This CDR3 region has 15 residues. Germline values: CDR1 MNHEY, CDR2 SMNVEV (reference sequence). Trimming at V came to 6 bases and at J to 1 base, leaving 7 bases not matched to a gene.

The V call is TRBV7-9, the J call TRBJ2-1; 8 bases align to TRBD2. The V and J ends lost 5 bases and 0 bases, in that order; junction bases with no gene match: 15. The CDR3 contains 19 residues. Germline V gene lookup returns CDR1 SEHNR and CDR2 FQNEAQ (reference sequence). As DNA, the CDR3 is TGTGCCAGCAGCGCGAAGAACCTAGCGGGCAGGAGCTCCTACAATGAGCAGTTCTTC. Translated: CASSAKNLAGRSSYNEQFF.

This clonotype was observed a handful of times. The chain links TRBV12-3 or TRBV12-4 to TRBJ2-3; the match to TRBD2 covers 7 bases. The J segment lost 3 bases and the V segment lost 3 bases, leaving 12 bases of the junction unmatched. The CDR3 runs to 17 residues. This chain's CDR3 is CASSLNPMTSSTDTQYF. For the CDR3, the DNA is TGTGCCAGCAGTTTGAACCCCATGACTAGCAGTACAGATACGCAGTATTTT.